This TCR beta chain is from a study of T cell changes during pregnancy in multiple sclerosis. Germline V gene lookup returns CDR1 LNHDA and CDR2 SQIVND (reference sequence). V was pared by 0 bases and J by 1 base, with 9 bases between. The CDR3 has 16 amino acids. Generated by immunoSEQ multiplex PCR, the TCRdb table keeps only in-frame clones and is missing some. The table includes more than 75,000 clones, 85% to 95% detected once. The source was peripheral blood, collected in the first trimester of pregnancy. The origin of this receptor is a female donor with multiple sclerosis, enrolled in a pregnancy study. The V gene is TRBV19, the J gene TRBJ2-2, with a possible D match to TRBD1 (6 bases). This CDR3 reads CASSIDGQRNTGELFF. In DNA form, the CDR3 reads TGTGCCAGTAGTATAGATGGACAGAGGAACACCGGGGAGCTGTTTTTT.